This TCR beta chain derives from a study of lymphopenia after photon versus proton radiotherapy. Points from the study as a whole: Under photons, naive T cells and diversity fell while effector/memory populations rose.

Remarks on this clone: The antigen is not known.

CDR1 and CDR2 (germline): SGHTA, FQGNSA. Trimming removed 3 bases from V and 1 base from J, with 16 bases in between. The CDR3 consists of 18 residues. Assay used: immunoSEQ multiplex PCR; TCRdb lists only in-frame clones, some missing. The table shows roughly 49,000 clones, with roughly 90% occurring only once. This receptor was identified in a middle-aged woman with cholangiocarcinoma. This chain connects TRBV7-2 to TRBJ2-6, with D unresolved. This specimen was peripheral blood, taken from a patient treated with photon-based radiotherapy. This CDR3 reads CASSFFMAARSGANVLTF. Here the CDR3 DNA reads TGTGCCAGCAGCTTTTTTATGGCGGCTAGATCTGGGGCCAACGTCCTGACTTTC.